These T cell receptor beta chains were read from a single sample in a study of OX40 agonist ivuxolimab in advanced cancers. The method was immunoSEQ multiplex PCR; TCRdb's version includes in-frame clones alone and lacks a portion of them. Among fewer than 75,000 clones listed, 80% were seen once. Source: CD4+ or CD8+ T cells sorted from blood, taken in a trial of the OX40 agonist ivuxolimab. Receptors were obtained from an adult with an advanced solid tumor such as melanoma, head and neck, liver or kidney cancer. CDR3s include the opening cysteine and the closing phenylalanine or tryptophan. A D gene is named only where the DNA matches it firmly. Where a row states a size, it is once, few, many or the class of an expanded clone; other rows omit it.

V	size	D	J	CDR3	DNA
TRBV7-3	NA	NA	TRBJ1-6	CASSLTGQVYNSPLHF	TGTGCCAGCAGCTTAACCGGGCAGGTCTATAATTCACCCCTCCACTTT
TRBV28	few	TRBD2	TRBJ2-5	CASSFWRERDKTQYF	TGTGCCAGCAGTTTTTGGCGGGAGCGGGATAAGACCCAGTACTTC
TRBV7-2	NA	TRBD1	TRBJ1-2	CASSPGTGTYGYTF	TGTGCCAGCAGCCCCGGGACAGGGACCTATGGCTACACCTTC
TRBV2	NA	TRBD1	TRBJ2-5	CASRAGTEETQYF	TGTGCCAGCAGAGCCGGGACAGAAGAGACCCAGTACTTC
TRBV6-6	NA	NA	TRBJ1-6	CASSYGAGDSPLHF	TGTGCCAGCAGTTACGGGGCAGGGGACTCACCCCTCCACTTT
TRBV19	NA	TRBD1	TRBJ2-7	CASSLAGTGVDEQYF	TGTGCCAGTAGTCTCGCCGGGACAGGGGTAGACGAGCAGTACTTC
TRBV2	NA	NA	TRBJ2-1	CASTLTSSYNEQFF	TGTGCCAGCACTTTGACTAGCTCCTACAATGAGCAGTTCTTC
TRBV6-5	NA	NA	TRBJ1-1	CASSYSSGSLAFF	TGTGCCAGCAGTTACTCATCCGGCAGTCTGGCTTTCTTT
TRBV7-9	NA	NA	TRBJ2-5	CASTSPRPTHQETQYF	TGTGCCAGCACCTCCCCCCGGCCGACTCACCAAGAGACCCAGTACTTC
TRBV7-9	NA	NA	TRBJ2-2	CASTSLTMGIGTGELFF	TGTGCCAGCACCAGCCTCACTATGGGTATCGGCACCGGGGAGCTGTTTTTT
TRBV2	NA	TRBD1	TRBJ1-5	CASTLRTGVFQPQHF	TGTGCCAGCACCCTGCGGACAGGGGTTTTTCAGCCCCAGCATTTT
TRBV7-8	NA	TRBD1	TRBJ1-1	CASSFRQGTNTEAFF	TGTGCCAGCAGCTTCCGACAGGGCACCAACACTGAAGCTTTCTTT
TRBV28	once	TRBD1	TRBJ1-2	CASTPWDRDVYGYTF	TGTGCCAGCACCCCGTGGGACAGGGATGTCTATGGCTACACCTTC
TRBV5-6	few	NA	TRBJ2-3	CASSFGGYTDTQYF	TGTGCCAGCAGCTTCGGGGGCTACACAGATACGCAGTATTTT
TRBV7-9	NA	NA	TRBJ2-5	CASTARSYQETQYF	TGTGCCAGCACGGCCCGCAGCTACCAAGAGACCCAGTACTTC
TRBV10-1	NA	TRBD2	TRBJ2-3	CASSATSGGTDTQYF	TGCGCCAGCAGTGCGACTAGCGGAGGCACAGATACGCAGTATTTT
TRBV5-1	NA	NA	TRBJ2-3	CASRETGTDTQYF	TGCGCCAGCAGGGAAACAGGGACAGATACGCAGTATTTT
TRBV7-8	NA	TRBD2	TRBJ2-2	CAAPTRRGRNTGELFF	TGTGCCGCCCCTACTCGGCGGGGGAGGAACACCGGGGAGCTGTTTTTT
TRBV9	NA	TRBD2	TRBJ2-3	CASSVGRTSGRPDTQYF	TGTGCCAGCAGCGTAGGCCGGACTAGCGGGCGCCCGGATACGCAGTATTTT
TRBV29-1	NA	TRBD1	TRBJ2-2	CSVRLGTGFTGELFF	TGCAGCGTTCGACTCGGGACAGGGTTCACCGGGGAGCTGTTTTTT
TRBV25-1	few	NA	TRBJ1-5	CASSGGGNQPQHF	TGTGCCAGCAGTGGAGGGGGTAATCAGCCCCAGCATTTT
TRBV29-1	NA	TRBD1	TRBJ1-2	CSVDPDRAGYTF	TGCAGCGTTGACCCTGACAGGGCTGGCTACACCTTC
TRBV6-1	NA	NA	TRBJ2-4	CASIEGAKNIQYF	TGTGCCAGCATCGAGGGGGCCAAAAACATTCAGTACTTC
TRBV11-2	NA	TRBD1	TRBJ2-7	CASSSTGTGPTEQYF	TGTGCCAGCAGCTCTACCGGGACAGGGCCTACCGAGCAGTACTTC
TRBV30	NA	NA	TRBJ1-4	CAWTGPLGVEKLFF	TGTGCCTGGACAGGGCCCCTAGGGGTAGAAAAACTGTTTTTT
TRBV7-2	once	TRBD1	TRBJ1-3	CASSPGQGNTIYF	TGTGCCAGCAGCCCGGGACAGGGAAACACCATATATTTT
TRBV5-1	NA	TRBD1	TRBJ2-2	CASSLRDRATGELFF	TGCGCCAGCAGCCTCCGGGACAGGGCCACCGGGGAGCTGTTTTTT
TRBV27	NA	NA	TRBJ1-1	CASSLWAAPNTEAFF	TGTGCCAGCAGTTTGTGGGCAGCCCCTAACACTGAAGCTTTCTTT
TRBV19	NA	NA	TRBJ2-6	CASSPVTGANVLTF	TGTGCCAGTAGCCCGGTCACCGGGGCCAACGTCCTGACTTTC
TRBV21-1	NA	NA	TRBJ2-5	CASSQARDPAGLEAQYF	TGTGCCAGCAGCCAAGCCCGGGACCCCGCAGGTTTGGAGGCCCAGTACTTC
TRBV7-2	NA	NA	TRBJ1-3	CASSLAVRGGNTIYF	TGTGCCAGCAGCTTAGCCGTCAGGGGTGGAAACACCATATATTTT
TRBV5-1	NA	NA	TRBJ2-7	CASSTGPHEQYF	TGCGCCAGCAGCACAGGGCCCCACGAGCAGTACTTC
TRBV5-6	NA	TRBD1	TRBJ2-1	CASSFRDRVYNEQFF	TGTGCCAGCAGCTTTAGGGACAGGGTTTACAATGAGCAGTTCTTC
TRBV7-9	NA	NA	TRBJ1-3	CASSHEGLGNTIYF	TGTGCCAGCAGCCACGAGGGTCTTGGAAACACCATATATTTT
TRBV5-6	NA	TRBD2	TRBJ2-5	CASSLVAGDLETQYF	TGTGCCAGCAGCTTGGTAGCGGGAGACTTGGAGACCCAGTACTTC
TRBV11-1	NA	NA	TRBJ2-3	CASSRAVDGDTQYF	TGTGCCAGCAGCCGAGCGGTAGATGGGGATACGCAGTATTTT
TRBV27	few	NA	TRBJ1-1	CASSLWGNTEAFF	TGTGCCAGCAGTTTATGGGGGAACACTGAAGCTTTCTTT
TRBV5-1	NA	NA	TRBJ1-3	CASEVPLSGNTIYF	TGCGCCAGCGAAGTCCCACTCTCTGGAAACACCATATATTTT
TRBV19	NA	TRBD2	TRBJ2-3	CASSKAGRYTDTQYF	TGTGCCAGTAGTAAAGCGGGGAGATACACAGATACGCAGTATTTT
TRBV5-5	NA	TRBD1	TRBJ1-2	CASSYGQGYGYTF	TGTGCCAGCAGCTACGGACAGGGCTATGGCTACACCTTC
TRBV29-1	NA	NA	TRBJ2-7	CSVGKTRTGGEQYF	TGCAGCGTGGGGAAGACAAGGACTGGGGGGGAGCAGTACTTC
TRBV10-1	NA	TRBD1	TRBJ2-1	CASKTGLDNEQFF	TGCGCCAGCAAGACAGGGCTGGACAATGAGCAGTTCTTC
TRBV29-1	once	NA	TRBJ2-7	CSVGDTTNHEQYF	TGCAGCGTTGGGGACACTACAAACCACGAGCAGTACTTC
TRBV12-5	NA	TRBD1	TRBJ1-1	CASGERQGQNTEAFF	TGTGCTAGTGGCGAGCGACAGGGGCAGAACACTGAAGCTTTCTTT
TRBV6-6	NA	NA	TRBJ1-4	CASSYDSGGEKLFF	TGTGCCAGCAGTTACGACAGTGGGGGTGAAAAACTGTTTTTT